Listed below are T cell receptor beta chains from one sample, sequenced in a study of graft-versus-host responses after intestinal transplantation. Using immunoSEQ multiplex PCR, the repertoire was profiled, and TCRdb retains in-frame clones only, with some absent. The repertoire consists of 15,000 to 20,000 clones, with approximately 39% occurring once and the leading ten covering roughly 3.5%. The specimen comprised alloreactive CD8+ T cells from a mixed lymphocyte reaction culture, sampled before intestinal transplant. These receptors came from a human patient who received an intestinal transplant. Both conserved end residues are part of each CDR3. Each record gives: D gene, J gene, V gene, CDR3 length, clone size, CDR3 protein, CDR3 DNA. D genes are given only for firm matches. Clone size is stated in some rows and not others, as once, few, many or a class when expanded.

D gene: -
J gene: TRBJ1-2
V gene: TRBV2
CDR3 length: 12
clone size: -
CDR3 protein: CATMTANYGYTF
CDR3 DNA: TGTGCCACCATGACAGCTAACTATGGCTACACCTTC

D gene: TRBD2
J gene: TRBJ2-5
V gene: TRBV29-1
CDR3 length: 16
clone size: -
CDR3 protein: CSVEGIRREWQETQYF
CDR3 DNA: TGCAGCGTTGAAGGAATTAGGCGGGAGTGGCAAGAGACCCAGTACTTC

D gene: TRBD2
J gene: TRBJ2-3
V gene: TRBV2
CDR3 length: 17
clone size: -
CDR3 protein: CASSEVLAGVGTDTQYF
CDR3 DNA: TGTGCCAGCAGTGAAGTGTTAGCGGGAGTAGGTACAGATACGCAGTATTTT

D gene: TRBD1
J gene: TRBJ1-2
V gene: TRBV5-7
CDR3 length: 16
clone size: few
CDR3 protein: CASSHLDRYRDYGYTF
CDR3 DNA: TGTGCCAGCAGCCACCTGGACAGGTATCGGGACTATGGCTACACCTTC

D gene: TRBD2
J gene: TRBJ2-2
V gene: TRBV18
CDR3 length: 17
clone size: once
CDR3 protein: CASSPQLAGGNTGELFF
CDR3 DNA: TGTGCCAGCTCACCACAGCTAGCGGGAGGTAACACCGGGGAGCTGTTTTTT

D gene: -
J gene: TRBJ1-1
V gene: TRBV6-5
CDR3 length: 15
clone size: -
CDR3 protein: CASTSWGFDDTEAFF
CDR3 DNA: TGTGCCAGCACCTCCTGGGGATTTGATGACACTGAAGCTTTCTTT

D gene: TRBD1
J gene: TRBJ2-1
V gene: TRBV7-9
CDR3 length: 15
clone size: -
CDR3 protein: CASSMGQGNYNEQFF
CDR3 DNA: TGTGCCAGCAGCATGGGACAGGGGAATTACAATGAGCAGTTCTTC

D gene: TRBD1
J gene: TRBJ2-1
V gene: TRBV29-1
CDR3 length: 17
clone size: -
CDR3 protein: CSVEGWGQVRPKNEQFF
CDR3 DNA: TGCAGCGTTGAAGGCTGGGGACAGGTACGACCTAAGAATGAGCAGTTCTTC

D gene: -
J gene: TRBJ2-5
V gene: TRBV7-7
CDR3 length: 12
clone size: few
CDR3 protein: CASSLDGETQYF
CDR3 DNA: TGTGCCAGCAGCTTAGATGGTGAGACCCAGTACTTC

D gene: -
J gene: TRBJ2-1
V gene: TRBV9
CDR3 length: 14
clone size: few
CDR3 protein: CASSVDNLGNEQFF
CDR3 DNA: TGTGCCAGCAGCGTAGATAATTTGGGCAATGAGCAGTTCTTC

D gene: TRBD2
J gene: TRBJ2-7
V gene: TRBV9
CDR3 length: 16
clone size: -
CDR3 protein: CASSPPTSGRAYEQYF
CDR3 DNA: TGTGCCAGCAGCCCCCCGACTAGCGGGAGGGCCTACGAGCAGTACTTC

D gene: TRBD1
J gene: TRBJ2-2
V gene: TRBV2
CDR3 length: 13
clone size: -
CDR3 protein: CATRQGHTGELFF
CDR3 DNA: TGTGCCACCAGACAGGGGCATACCGGGGAGCTGTTTTTT

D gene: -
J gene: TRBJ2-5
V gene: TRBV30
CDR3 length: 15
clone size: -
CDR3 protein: CARKTPGAGSGTQYF
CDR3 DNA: TGTGCCCGGAAAACGCCCGGGGCGGGCTCTGGGACCCAGTACTTC

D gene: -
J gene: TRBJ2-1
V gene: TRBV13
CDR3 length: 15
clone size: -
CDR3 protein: CASSLGRRSYNEQFF
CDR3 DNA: TGTGCCAGCAGCTTAGGGAGGCGCTCCTACAATGAGCAGTTCTTC

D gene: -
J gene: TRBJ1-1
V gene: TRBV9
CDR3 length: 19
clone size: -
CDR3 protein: CASSVIDGGTGPQNTEAFF
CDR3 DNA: TGTGCCAGCAGCGTAATTGACGGGGGGACGGGGCCCCAGAACACTGAAGCTTTCTTT

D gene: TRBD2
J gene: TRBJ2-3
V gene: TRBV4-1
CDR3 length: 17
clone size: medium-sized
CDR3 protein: CASSQDGLAGVLDTQYF
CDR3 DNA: TGCGCCAGCAGCCAAGATGGACTAGCGGGAGTGTTGGATACGCAGTATTTT

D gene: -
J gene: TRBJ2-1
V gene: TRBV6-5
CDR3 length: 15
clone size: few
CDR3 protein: CASSSDGSSYNEQFF
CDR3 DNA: TGTGCCAGCAGTTCGGACGGGAGCTCCTACAATGAGCAGTTCTTC

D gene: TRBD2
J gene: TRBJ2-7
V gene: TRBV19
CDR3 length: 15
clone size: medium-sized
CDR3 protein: CASSILAGGAYEQYF
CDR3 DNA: TGTGCCAGTAGTATACTAGCGGGAGGGGCCTACGAGCAGTACTTC

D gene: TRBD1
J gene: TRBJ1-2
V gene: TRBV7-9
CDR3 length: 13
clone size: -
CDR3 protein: CASSIGTVYGYTF
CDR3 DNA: TGTGCCAGCAGCATTGGGACAGTTTATGGCTACACCTTC

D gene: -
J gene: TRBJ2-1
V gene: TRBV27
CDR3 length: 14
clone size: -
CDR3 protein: CASSLPGYSNEQFF
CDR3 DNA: TGTGCCAGCAGTTTACCCGGTTACAGCAATGAGCAGTTCTTC